This TCR beta chain was identified in a study of T cells in Graves' hyperthyroidism and ophthalmopathy. The CDR3 contains 15 residues. Germline-derived CDR1 and CDR2 are SGHKS and YYEKEE (reference sequence). Between the trimmed V and J ends, which lost 2 bases and 0 bases, there was a span of 12 bases. No progression to ophthalmopathy during 18 months of follow-up defined stable disease. Amplified TCR beta CDR3 regions derived from RNA transcripts. An initial round of RT-PCR targeting the TCR CDR3 relied on the HTBI primer set. TCRdb fed the multiplex PCR reads into MiXCR, producing one record per CDR3 protein. The sample has approximately 520,000 distinct CDR3 sequences, around 21% seen once.

This chain links TRBV5-5 with TRBJ2-7, with a weak D call TRBD1 (6 bases). This TCR came from a man aged 18 to 29 with Graves' hyperthyroidism. The specimen was blood. The CDR3 DNA reads TGTGCCAGCAGCTTCTGGTGGACAGACTCCTACGAGCAGTACTTC. Protein sequence: CASSFWWTDSYEQYF.